Listed below are T cell receptor beta chains from one sample, sequenced in a study of blood T cell repertoires in COVID-19. Measured with immunoSEQ multiplex PCR; TCRdb has only the in-frame clones, and not every one. Among 290,000 or so clones listed, 90% were seen once. The sequenced sample consisted of PBMCs or T cells enriched from blood (not recorded which). The source is a woman under 30 with acute COVID-19. The conserved cysteine and the conserved F or W are not part of the CDR3 here.

CDR3 protein,J gene,V gene
ASSFPGETGNTIY,TRBJ1-3,TRBV27
ASSQGGTVSYEQY,TRBJ2-7,TRBV3-1/TRBV3-2
ASSIGQNNSPLH,TRBJ1-6,TRBV19
ASSELRADNQPQH,TRBJ1-5,TRBV2
AIKLGEEETQY,TRBJ2-5,TRBV10-3
ASRGVFGQGKSAQH,TRBJ1-5,TRBV2
ASSPRLAGGPYEQY,TRBJ2-7,TRBV9
ASSSMLQGQETQY,TRBJ2-5,TRBV5-6
ASSPTPPAGNQPQH,TRBJ1-5,TRBV6-2/TRBV6-3
AWSLGGSYEQY,TRBJ2-7,TRBV30
ASSKSSDRRNEKLF,TRBJ1-4,TRBV21-1